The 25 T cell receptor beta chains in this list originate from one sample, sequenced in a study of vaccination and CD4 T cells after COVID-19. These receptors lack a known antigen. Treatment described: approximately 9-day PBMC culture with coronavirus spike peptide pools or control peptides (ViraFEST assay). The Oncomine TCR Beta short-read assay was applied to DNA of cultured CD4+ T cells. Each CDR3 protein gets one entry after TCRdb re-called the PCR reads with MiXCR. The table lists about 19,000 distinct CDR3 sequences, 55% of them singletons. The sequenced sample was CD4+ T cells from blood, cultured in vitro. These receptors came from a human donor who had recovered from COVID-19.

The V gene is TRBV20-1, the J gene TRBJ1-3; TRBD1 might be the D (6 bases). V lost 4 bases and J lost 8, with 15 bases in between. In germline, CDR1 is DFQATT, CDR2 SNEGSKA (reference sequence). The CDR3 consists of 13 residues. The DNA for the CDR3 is TGCAGTGCTATCTCAGGGGCCGAGGACACCATATATTTT. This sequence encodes CSAISGAEDTIYF.

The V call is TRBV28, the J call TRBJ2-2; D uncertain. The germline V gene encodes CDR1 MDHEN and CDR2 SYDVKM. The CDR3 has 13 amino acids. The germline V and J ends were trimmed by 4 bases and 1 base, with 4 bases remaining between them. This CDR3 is CASSSGNTGELFF. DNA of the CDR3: TGTGCCAGCAGTTCCGGGAACACCGGGGAGCTGTTTTTT.

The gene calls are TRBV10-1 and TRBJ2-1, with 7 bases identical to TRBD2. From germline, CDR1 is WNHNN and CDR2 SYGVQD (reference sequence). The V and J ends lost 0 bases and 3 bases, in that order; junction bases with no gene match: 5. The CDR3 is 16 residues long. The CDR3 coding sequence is TGCGCCAGCAGTGAGTCGATGACTAGCCTCTACAATGAGCAGTTCTTC. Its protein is CASSESMTSLYNEQFF.

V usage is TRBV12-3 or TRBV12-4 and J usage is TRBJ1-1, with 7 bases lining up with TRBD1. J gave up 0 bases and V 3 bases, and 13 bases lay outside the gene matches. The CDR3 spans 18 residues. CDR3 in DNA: TGTGCCAGCAGTTTGAGGCAGGGGGTGAAGGAGGTGAACACTGAAGCTTTCTTT. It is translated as CASSLRQGVKEVNTEAFF.

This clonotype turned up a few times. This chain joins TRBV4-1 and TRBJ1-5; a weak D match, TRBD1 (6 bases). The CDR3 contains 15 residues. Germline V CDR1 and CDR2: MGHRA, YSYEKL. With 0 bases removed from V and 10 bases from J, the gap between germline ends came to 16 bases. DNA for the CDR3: TGCGCCAGCAGCCAAGAAGGGGGAACCTCAGGTCCCCAGCATTTT. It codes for CASSQEGGTSGPQHF.

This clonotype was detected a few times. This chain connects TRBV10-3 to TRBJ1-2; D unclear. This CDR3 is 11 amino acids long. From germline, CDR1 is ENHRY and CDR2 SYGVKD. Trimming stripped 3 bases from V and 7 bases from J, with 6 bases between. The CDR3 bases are TGTGCCATCAGTGATTCGGCTGGCTACACCTTC. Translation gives CAISDSAGYTF.

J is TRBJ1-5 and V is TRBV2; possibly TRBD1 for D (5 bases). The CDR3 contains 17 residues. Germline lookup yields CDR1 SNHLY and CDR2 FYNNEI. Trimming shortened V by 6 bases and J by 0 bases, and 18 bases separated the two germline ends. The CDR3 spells CASRPRGGIYSNQPQHF. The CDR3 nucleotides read TGTGCCAGCAGACCAAGGGGAGGGATCTATAGCAATCAGCCCCAGCATTTT. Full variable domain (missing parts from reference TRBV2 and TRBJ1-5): EPEVTQTPSHQVTQMGQEVILRCVPISNHLYFYWYRQILGQKVEFLVSFYNNEISEKSEIFDDQFSVERPDGSNFTLKIRSTKLEDSAMYFCASRPRGGIYSNQPQHFGDGTRLSIL.

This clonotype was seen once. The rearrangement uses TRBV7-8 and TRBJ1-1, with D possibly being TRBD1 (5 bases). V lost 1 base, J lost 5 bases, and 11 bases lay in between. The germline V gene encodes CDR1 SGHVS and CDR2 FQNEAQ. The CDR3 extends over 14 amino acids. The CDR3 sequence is CASSLVGGGTEAFF. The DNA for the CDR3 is TGTGCCAGCAGCTTAGTGGGCGGGGGGACTGAAGCTTTCTTT. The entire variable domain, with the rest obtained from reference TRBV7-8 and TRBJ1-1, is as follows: GAGVSQSPRYKVAKRGQDVALRCDPISGHVSLFWYQQALGQGPEFLTYFQNEAQLDKSGLPSDRFFAERPEGSVSTLKIQRTQQEDSAVYLCASSLVGGGTEAFFGQGTRLTVV.

CDR3 amino acids: CASSIGGNQETQYF. As DNA, the CDR3 is TGTGCCAGTAGTATCGGCGGCAACCAAGAGACCCAGTACTTC. This chain uses TRBV19 with TRBJ2-5; D is uncertain. The CDR3 consists of 14 residues. The ends were cut back, 3 bases at V and 0 bases at J, with 8 bases in the middle. Germline CDR1 LNHDA, CDR2 SQIVND (reference sequence).

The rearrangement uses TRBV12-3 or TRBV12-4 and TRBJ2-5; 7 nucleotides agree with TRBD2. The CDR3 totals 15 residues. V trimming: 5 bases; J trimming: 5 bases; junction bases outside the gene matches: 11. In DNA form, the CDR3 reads TGTGCCAGCAGTCCTCGGACGGGGGGATTGGAGACCCAGTACTTC. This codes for CASSPRTGGLETQYF.

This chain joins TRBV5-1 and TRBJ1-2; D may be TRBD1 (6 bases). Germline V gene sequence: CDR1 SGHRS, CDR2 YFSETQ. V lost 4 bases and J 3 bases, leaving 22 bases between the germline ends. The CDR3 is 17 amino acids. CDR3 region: CASSRSNVRTDDYGYTF. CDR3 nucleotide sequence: TGCGCCAGCAGCCGCAGTAACGTTAGGACAGACGACTATGGCTACACCTTC. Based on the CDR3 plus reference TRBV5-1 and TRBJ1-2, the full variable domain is KAGVTQTPRYLIKTRGQQVTLSCSPISGHRSVSWYQQTPGQGLQFLFEYFSETQRNKGNFPGRFSGRQFSNSRSEMNVSTLELGDSALYLCASSRSNVRTDDYGYTFGSGTRLTVV.

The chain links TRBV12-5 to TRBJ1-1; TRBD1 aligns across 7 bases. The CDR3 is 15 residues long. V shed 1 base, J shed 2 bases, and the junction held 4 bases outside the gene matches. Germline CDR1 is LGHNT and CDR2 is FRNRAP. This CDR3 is CASGLGQGLNTEAFF. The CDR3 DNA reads TGTGCTAGTGGTTTGGGACAGGGTCTAAACACTGAAGCTTTCTTT.

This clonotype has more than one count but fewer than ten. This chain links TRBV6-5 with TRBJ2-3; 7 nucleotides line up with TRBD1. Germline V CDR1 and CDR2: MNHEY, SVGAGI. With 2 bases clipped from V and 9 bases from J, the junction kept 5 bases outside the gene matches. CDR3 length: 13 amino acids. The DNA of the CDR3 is TGTGCCAGCAGTTACCCCCCGGGACAGACGCAGTATTTT. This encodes CASSYPPGQTQYF.

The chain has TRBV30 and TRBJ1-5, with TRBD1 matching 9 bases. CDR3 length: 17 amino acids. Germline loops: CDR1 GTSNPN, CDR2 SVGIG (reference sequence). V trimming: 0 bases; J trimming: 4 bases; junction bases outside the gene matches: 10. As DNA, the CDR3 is TGTGCCTGGAGTGTAGGGGTCTACAGGGGGCGAAATCAGCCCCAGCATTTT. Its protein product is CAWSVGVYRGRNQPQHF.

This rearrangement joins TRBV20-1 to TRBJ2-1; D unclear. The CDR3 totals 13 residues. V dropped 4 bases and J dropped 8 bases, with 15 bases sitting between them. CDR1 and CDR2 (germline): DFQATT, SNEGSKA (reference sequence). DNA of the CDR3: TGCAGTGCTACCCCCGCGAATCGGTATGAGCAGTTCTTC. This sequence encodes CSATPANRYEQFF.

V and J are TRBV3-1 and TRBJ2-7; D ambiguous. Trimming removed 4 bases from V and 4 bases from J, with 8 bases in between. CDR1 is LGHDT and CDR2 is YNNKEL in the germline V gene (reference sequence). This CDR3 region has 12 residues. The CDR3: CASSLTRYEQYF. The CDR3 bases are TGTGCCAGCAGCCTAACGCGATACGAGCAGTACTTC.

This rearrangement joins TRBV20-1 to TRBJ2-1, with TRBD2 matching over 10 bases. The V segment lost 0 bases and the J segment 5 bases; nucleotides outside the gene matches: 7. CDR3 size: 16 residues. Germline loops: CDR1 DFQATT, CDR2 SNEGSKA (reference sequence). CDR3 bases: TGCAGTGCTAGAGACCCGACTAGCGGGTTGAACAATGAGCAGTTCTTC. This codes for CSARDPTSGLNNEQFF.

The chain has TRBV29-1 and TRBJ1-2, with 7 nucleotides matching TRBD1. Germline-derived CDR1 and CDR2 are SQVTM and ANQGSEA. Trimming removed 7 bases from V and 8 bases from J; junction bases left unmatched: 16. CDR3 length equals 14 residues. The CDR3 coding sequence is TGCAGCGCCTCACCCGGGGGACAGTCGGTCGGCTACACCTTC. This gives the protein CSASPGGQSVGYTF.

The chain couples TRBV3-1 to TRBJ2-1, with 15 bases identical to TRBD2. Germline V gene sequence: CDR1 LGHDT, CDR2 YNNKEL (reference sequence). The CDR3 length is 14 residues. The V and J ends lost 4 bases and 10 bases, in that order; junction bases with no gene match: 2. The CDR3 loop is CASSLGTSGREQFF. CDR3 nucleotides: TGTGCCAGCAGCCTCGGGACTAGCGGGAGGGAGCAGTTCTTC.

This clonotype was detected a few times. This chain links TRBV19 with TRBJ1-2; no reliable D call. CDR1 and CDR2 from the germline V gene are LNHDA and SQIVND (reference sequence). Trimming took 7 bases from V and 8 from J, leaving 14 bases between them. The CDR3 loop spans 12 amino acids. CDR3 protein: CASTDIPWGYTF. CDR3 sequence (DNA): TGTGCCAGTACCGATATCCCCTGGGGCTACACCTTC.

CDR3 nucleotide sequence: TGTGCCAGCAGCAAAGCTCCAAGGGGTACGTGCGGAAACACCATATATTTT. Residues: CASSKAPRGTCGNTIYF. The rearrangement links TRBV21-1 to TRBJ1-3; the table's TRBD1 call for D was not verified on the DNA. TRBV21-1 is a recognized pseudogene. CDR3 length equals 17 residues.

The CDR3 is CSARDRAVLASDTQYF. CDR3 DNA sequence: TGCAGTGCTAGAGACCGAGCGGTTCTAGCGTCCGATACGCAGTATTTT. The chain carries TRBV20-1 and TRBJ2-3; D is perhaps TRBD2 (6 bases). The germline V gene encodes CDR1 DFQATT and CDR2 SNEGSKA (reference sequence). The germline V and J ends were trimmed by 0 bases and 6 bases, with 19 bases remaining between them. The CDR3 is 16 amino acids.

CDR3: CASSEGVAPSNYGYTF. CDR3 sequence (DNA): TGTGCCAGCAGTGAAGGAGTTGCACCTTCTAACTATGGCTACACCTTC. The J gene is TRBJ1-2, the V gene TRBV2, with D uncertain. CDR3 length: 16 residues. The V gene's germline CDR1 is SNHLY and CDR2 FYNNEI. V was clipped by 1 base and J by 0 bases, with 12 bases between them.

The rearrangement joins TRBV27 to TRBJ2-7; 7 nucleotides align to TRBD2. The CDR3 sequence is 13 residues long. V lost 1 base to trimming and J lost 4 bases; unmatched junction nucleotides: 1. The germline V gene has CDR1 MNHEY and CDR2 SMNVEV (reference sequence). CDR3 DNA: TGTGCCAGCAGTTTATGGGGGGGATACGAGCAGTACTTC. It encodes CASSLWGGYEQYF.

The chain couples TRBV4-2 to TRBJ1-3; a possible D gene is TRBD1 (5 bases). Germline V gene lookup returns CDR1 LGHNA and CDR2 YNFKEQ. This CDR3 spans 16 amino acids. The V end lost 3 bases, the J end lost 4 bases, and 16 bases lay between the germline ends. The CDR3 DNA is TGTGCCAGCAGCCAGCGGGAAGGGGCCTCGGGAAACACCATATATTTT. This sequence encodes CASSQREGASGNTIYF.